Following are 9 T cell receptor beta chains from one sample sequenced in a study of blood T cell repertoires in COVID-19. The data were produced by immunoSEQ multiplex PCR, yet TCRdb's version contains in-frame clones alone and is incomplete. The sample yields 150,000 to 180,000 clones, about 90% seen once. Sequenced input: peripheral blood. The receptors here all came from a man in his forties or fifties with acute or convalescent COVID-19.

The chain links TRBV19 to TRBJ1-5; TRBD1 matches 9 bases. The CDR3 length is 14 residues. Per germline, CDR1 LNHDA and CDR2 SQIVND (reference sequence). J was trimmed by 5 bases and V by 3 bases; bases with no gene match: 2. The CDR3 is CASSMGQGHQPQHF. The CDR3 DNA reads TGTGCCAGTAGTATGGGACAGGGACATCAGCCCCAGCATTTT.

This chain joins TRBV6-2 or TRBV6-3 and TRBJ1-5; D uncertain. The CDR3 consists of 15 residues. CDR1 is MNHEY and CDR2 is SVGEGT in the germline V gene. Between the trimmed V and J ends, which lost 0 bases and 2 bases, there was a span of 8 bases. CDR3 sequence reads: CASSYSRLGNQPQHF. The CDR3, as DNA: TGTGCCAGCAGTTACTCGAGGTTAGGCAATCAGCCCCAGCATTTT.

The CDR3 reads CASSQAGGNIQYF. The CDR3 DNA reads as TGTGCCAGCAGCCAAGCAGGGGGAAACATTCAGTACTTC. The rearrangement uses TRBV3-1 (or the pseudogene TRBV3-2) and TRBJ2-4; 7 bases are a match to TRBD1. CDR3 length: 13 amino acids. V dropped 1 base and J dropped 6; count of bases not matched to a gene: 0. Per the germline V gene, CDR1 is LGHDT and CDR2 is YNNKEL (reference sequence).

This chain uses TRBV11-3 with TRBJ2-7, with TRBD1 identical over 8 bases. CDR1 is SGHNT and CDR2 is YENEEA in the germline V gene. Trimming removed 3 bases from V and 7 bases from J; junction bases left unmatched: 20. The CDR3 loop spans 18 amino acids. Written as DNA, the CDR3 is TGTGCCAGCAGCTTGCTTAGCCAGGACAGGGAAAAAAGTGGAGAGCAGTACGTC. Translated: CASSLLSQDREKSGEQYV.

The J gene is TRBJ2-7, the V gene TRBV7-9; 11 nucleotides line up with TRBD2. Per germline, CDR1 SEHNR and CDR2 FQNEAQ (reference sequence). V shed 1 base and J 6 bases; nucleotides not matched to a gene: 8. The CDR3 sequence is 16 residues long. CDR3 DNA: TGTGCCAGCAGCTTAGTTGCTAGCGGGAGGACCGGCGAGCAGTACTTC. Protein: CASSLVASGRTGEQYF.

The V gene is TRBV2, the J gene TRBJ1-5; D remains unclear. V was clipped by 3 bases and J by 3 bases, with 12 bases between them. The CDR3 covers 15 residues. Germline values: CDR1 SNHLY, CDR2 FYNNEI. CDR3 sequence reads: CASSENRVYNQPQHF. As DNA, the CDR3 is TGTGCCAGCAGTGAGAACAGAGTCTACAATCAGCCCCAGCATTTT.

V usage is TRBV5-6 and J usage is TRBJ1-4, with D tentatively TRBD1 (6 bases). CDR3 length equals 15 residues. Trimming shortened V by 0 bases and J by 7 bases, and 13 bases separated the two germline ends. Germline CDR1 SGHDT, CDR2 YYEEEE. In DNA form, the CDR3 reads TGTGCCAGCAGCTTGGCGGGGGGCGCTGGTGAAAAACTGTTTTTT. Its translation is CASSLAGGAGEKLFF.

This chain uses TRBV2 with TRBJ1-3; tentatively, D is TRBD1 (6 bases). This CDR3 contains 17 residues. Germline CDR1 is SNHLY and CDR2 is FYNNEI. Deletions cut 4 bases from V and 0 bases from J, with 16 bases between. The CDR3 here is CASSVATGRNSGNTIYF. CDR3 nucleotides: TGTGCCAGCAGTGTGGCGACAGGACGAAACTCTGGAAACACCATATATTTT.

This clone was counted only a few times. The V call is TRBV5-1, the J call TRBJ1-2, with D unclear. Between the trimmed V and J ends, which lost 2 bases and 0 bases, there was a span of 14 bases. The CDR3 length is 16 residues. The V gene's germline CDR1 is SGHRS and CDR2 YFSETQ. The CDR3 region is CASSFSPSQANYGYTF. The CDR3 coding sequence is TGCGCCAGCAGCTTTTCCCCGTCTCAGGCTAACTATGGCTACACCTTC.